Following are 8 T cell receptor beta chains from one sample sequenced in a study of T cell clonality in common variable immunodeficiency. Libraries were prepared by immunoSEQ multiplex PCR; TCRdb keeps only in-frame clonotypes and omits some of them. The data show around 42,000 clones, with none appearing a single time. Material for sequencing was peripheral blood mononuclear cells. The origin of the receptors is a person aged 18 to 69 in good health.

This clone was recorded at least ten times. The CDR3 is cut off 3 residues early in the read; its end comes from the germline J gene. This sequence joins TRBV20-1 and TRBJ2-5; unclear D gene. Trimming cost V 7 bases and J 3 bases, with 9 bases left between them. The CDR3 length is 11 residues. Germline V lookup: CDR1 DFQATT, CDR2 SNEGSKA (reference sequence). The chain's CDR3 is CSDRQEETQYF. The CDR3 bases that were read are TGCAGTGACCGACAAGAAGAGACC.

The sample holds many counts of this clone. The read halts 3 residues ahead of the CDR3 end, with the missing end drawn from the germline J gene. The chain joins TRBV18 to TRBJ1-4; 9 bases line up with TRBD1. Germline values: CDR1 KGHSH, CDR2 LQKENI. V dropped 1 base and J dropped 4; count of bases not matched to a gene: 1. The CDR3 spans 15 residues. The CDR3 DNA, read in part, is TGTGCCAGCTCACCACAGACAGGGGGTAATGAAAAA. It specifies CASSPQTGGNEK. The whole CDR3 sequence is CASSPQTGGNEKLFF. Together with reference TRBV18 and TRBJ1-4, the CDR3 gives the full variable domain: NAGVMQNPRHLVRRRGQEARLRCSPMKGHSHVYWYRQLPEEGLKFMVYLQKENIIDESGMPKERFSAEFPKEGPSILRIQQVVRGDSAAYFCASSPQTGGNEKLFFGSGTQLSVL.

This clone occurred many times. The CDR3 end lies 3 residues beyond the end of the read and is filled in from the germline J gene. The chain recombines TRBV30 with TRBJ2-5; 11 bases fit TRBD2. The CDR3 totals 13 residues. From germline, CDR1 is GTSNPN and CDR2 SVGIG (reference sequence). The junction had 2 bases not matched to a gene; V was cut back by 3 bases and J by 5 bases. The sequenced CDR3 bases are TGTGCCTGGAGCCTAGCGGGGGGTGAGACC. This codes for CAWSLAGGET. The full CDR3 reads CAWSLAGGETQYF.

Many counts were recorded for this clone. The CDR3 end is not reached by the read, which stops 3 residues before it; the germline J gene fills it in. The V call is TRBV2, the J call TRBJ2-1, with 10 bases matching TRBD1. J was trimmed by 7 bases and V by 3 bases; bases with no gene match: 3. Per germline, CDR1 SNHLY and CDR2 FYNNEI. The CDR3 covers 14 residues. The covered CDR3 bases are TGTGCCAGCAGTGAGATGGACAGGGGGAATGAG. It encodes CASSEMDRGNE. The full CDR3 is CASSEMDRGNEQFF.

This clone has a count of ten or more. The read finishes 3 residues shy of the CDR3 end, and the germline J gene is used to complete it. The genes are TRBV6-1 and TRBJ2-7, with 11 positions matching TRBD2. The CDR3 is 16 residues long. Looked up from germline, CDR1 is MNHNS and CDR2 is SASEGT. V lost 4 bases and J lost 2; bases outside the gene matches: 7. The CDR3 bases that were read are TGTGCCAGCAGTGCCGGGACTAGCGGTTCTGCCTACGAG. Amino acids: CASSAGTSGSAYE. The full CDR3 sequence reads CASSAGTSGSAYEQYF.

In this sample, this clone turned up many times. From the germline J gene comes the end of the CDR3, since the read stops 3 residues before it. This sequence joins TRBV19 and TRBJ2-4; 8 nucleotides line up with TRBD2. Germline V CDR1 and CDR2: LNHDA, SQIVND (reference sequence). The CDR3 is 15 amino acids. Germline trimming cut 5 bases from V and 3 bases from J; bases unmatched to any gene: 6. CDR3 DNA, as far as it was read: TGTGCCAGTAGTGTTATAGCGGGATTCAAAAACATT. This gives the protein CASSVIAGFKNI. The complete CDR3 protein is CASSVIAGFKNIQYF.

Ten or more counts support this clone. The CDR3 end lies 3 residues beyond the end of the read and is filled in from the germline J gene. The V gene is TRBV6-1, the J gene TRBJ1-2; D unresolved. The CDR3 length is 15 residues. V lost 0 bases, J lost 4 bases, and 12 bases lay in between. In germline, CDR1 is MNHNS, CDR2 SASEGT. CDR3 DNA (partial): TGTGCCAGCAGTGAAGCGGCAGTAAGGGTCTATGGC. Its translation is CASSEAAVRVYG. The full CDR3 protein is CASSEAAVRVYGYTF.

This clone was seen repeatedly, ten times or more. At one end, the junction sequence differs from germline, possibly due to a read error. The read ends 3 residues early relative to the CDR3; the germline J gene fills the gap. V is TRBV7-7 and J is TRBJ2-5, with a tentative D call TRBD2 (6 bases). Germline values: CDR1 SSHAT, CDR2 FNYEAQ (reference sequence). This CDR3 comprises 12 residues. The part of the CDR3 DNA that was read is TGTGCTAGCAGCCGGGGAGGCGAGACC. This sequence encodes CASSRGGET. The entire CDR3 is CASSRGGETQYF. Together with reference TRBV7-7 and TRBJ2-5, the CDR3 gives the full variable domain: GAGVSQSPRYKVTKRGQDVTLRCDPISSHATLYWYQQALGQGPEFLTYFNYEAQPDKSGLPSDRFSAERPEGSISTLTIQRTEQRDSAMYRCASSRGGETQYFGPGTRLLVL.